This T cell receptor beta chain came from a study of blood T cells in healthy people across ages. The use of a sample-barcoded 5' primer and a J-beta primer mix characterized a second PCR of roughly 6 to 11 cycles. From the 5' RACE reads, TCRdb called clonotypes with MiXCR, one entry per CDR3 protein. The sample yields around 1,600,000 distinct CDR3 sequences, approximately 43% seen once. V lost 6 bases, J lost 4 bases, and 16 bases lay in between. This CDR3 is 14 amino acids long. CDR1 SGHRS and CDR2 YFSETQ come from the germline V gene. The clonotype was recovered from a woman under 30 in good health. Sequences were obtained from blood. The chain carries TRBV5-1 and TRBJ1-2, with a weak D call TRBD1 (6 bases). CDR3 protein: CASKGDRLGYGYTF. As DNA, the CDR3 is TGCGCCAGCAAAGGTGACAGGCTAGGCTATGGCTACACCTTC.